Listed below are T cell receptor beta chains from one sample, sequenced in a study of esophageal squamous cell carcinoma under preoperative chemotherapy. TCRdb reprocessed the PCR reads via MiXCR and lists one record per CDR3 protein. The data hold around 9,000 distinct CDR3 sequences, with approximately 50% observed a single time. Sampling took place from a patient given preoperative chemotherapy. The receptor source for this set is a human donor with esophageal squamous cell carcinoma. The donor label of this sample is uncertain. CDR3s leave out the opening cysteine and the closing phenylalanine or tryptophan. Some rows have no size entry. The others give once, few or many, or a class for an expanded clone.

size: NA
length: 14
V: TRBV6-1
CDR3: ASHDTNLLANYGYT

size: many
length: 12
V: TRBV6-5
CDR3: ASSYSRTADTQY

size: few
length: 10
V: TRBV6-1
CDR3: ASIGGGAEAF

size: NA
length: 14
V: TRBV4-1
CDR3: ASSHALQGPQETQY

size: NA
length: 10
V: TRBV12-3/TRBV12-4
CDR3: ASGDRTDAQY

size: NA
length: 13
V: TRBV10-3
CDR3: AGGDGAGEKDIQY

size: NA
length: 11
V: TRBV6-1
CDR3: ASKDEGTDTQF

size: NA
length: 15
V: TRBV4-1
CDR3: ASSQAPGTSGLNEQF

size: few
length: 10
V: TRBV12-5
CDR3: ASGLATYLTF

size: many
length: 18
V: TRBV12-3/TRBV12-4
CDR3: ASSLFRGQRAGGPGDTQY

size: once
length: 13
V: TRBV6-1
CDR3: ASSPEAVNTGALY

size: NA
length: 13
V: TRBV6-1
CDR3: ASSRQGRNQETQY

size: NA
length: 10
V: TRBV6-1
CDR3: ASSEVGDEQY

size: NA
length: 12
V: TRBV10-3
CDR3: AIRGLGATDTQY

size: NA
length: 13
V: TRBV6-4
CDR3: ASSDLGSGANVLT

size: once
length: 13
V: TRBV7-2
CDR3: ASSFDVSSYNEQF

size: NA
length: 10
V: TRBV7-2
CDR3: ARGIHTETQY

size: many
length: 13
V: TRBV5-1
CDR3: ASSLEARGDNEQF

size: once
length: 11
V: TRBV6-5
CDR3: ASSSVSEDEQY

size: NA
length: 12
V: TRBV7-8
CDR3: AGSWRGNQEIQY

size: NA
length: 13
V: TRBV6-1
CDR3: ASTSGTCTTDTQY

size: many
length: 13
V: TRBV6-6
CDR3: ASSPLTGMNTEAF